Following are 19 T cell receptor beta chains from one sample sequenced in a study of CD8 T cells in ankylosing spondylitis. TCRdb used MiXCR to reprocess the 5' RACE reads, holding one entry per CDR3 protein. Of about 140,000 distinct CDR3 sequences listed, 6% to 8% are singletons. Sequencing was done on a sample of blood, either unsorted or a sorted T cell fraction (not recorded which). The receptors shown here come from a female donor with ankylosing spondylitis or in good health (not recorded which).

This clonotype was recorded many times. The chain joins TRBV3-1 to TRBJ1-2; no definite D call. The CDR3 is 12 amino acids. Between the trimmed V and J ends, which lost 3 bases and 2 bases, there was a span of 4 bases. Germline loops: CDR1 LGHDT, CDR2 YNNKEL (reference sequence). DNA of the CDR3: TGTGCCAGCAGCCAGGGAAACTATGGCTACACCTTC. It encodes CASSQGNYGYTF.

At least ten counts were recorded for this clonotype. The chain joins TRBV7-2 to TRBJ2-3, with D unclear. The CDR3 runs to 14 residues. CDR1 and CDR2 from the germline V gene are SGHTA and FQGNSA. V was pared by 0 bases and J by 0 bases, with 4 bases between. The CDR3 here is CASSLAPSTDTQYF. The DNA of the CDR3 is TGTGCCAGCAGCTTAGCCCCTAGCACAGATACGCAGTATTTT.

Here the CDR3 reads CASSSIFRQGSDEQFF. In nucleotides, the CDR3 is TGTGCCAGCAGTTCAATCTTTCGACAGGGGAGCGATGAGCAGTTCTTC. The chain combines TRBV27 with TRBJ2-1; TRBD1 agrees at 8 bases. Germline V gives CDR1 MNHEY, CDR2 SMNVEV (reference sequence). V was clipped by 4 bases and J by 8 bases; unmatched bases: 13. The CDR3 is 16 residues long.

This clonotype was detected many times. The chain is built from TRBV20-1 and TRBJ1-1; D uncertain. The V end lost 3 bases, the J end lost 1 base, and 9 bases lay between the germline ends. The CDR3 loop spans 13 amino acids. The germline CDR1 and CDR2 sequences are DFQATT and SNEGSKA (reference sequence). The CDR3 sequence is CSARDDPNTEAFF. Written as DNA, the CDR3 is TGCAGTGCTAGGGACGACCCGAACACTGAAGCTTTCTTT.

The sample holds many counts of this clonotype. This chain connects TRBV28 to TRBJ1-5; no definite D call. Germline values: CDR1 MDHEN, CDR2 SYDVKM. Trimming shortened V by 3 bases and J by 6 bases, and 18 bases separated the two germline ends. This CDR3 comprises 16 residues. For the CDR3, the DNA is TGTGCCAGCAGTTTCGACACCCCGGTATGGCCTCAGCCCCAGCATTTT. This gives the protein CASSFDTPVWPQPQHF.

CDR3 protein: CAWGEGYEKLFF. CDR3 sequence (DNA): TGTGCCTGGGGGGAGGGATATGAAAAACTGTTTTTT. This rearrangement joins TRBV30 to TRBJ1-4; D remains unclear. CDR1 and CDR2 (germline): GTSNPN, SVGIG (reference sequence). This CDR3 region has 12 residues. V gave up 5 bases and J gave up 6 bases, with 10 bases separating them.

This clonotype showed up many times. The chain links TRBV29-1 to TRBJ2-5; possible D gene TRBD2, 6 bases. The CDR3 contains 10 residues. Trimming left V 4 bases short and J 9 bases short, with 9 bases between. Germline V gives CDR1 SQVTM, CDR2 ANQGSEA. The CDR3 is CSVAWGAQYF. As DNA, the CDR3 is TGCAGCGTTGCCTGGGGGGCCCAGTACTTC.

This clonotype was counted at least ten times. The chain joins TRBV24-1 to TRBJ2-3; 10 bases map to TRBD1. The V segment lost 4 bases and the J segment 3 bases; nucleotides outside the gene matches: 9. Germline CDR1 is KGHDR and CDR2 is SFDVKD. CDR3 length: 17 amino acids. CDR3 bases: TGTGCCACCAGTGACCGCGGACAGGGGGATGTGACAGATACGCAGTATTTT. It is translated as CATSDRGQGDVTDTQYF.

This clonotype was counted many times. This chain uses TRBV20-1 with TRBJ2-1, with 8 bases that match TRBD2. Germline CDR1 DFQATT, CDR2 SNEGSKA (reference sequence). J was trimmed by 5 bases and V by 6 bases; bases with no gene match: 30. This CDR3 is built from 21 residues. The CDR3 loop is CSAETSEDNREYLLRNNEQFF. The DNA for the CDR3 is TGCAGTGCCGAGACTAGCGAGGACAACAGGGAATACCTACTTAGAAACAATGAGCAGTTCTTC.

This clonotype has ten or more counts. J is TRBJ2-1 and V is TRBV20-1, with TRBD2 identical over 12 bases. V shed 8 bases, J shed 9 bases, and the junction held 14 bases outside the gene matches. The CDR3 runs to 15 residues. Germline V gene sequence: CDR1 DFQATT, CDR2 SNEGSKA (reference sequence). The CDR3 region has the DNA TGCAGTCCCGCTTGGGCTAGCGGGGGGGCGATTGAGCAGTTCTTC. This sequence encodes CSPAWASGGAIEQFF.

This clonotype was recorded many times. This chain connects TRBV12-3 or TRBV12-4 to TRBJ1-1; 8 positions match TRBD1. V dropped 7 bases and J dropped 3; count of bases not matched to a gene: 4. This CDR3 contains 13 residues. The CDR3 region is CASTPDRDTEAFF. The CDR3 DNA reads TGTGCCAGCACCCCGGACAGGGACACTGAAGCTTTCTTT.

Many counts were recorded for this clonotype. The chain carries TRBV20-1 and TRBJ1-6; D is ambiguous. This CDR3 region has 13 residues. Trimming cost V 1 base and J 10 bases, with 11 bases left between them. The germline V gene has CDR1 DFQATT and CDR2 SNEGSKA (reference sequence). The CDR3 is CSARVSDPSPLHF. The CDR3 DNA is TGCAGTGCTAGAGTCTCGGACCCGTCACCCCTCCACTTT.

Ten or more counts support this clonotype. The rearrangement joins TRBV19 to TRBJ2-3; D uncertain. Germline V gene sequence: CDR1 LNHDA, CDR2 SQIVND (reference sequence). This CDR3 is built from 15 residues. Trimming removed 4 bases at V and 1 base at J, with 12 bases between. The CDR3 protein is CASSTLLTRTDTQYF. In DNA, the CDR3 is TGTGCCAGTAGTACGCTCCTAACTCGCACAGATACGCAGTATTTT.

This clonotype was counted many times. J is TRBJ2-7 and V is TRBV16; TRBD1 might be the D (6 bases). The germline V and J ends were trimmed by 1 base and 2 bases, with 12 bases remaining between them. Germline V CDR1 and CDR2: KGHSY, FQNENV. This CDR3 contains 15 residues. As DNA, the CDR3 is TGTGCCAGCAGCCAATGGGCCGGACAGCCCTACGAGCAGTACTTC. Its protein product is CASSQWAGQPYEQYF.

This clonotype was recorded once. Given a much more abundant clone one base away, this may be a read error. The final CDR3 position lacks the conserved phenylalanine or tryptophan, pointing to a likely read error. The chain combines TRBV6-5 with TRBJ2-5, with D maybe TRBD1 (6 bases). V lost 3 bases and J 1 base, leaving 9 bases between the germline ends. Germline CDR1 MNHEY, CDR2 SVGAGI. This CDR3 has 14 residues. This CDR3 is CASSYGQIQETQYL. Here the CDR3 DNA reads TGTGCCAGCAGTTATGGACAGATCCAAGAGACCCAGTACCTC.

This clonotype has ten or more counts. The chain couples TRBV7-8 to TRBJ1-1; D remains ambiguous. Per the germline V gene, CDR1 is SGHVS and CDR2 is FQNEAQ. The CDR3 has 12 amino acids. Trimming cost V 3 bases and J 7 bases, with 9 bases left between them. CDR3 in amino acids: CASSFAGREAFF. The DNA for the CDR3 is TGTGCCAGCAGCTTCGCTGGACGTGAAGCTTTCTTT.

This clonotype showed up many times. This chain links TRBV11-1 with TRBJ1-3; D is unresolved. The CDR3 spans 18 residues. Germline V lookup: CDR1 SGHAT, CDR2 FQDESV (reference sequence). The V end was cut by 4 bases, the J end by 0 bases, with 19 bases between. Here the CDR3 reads CASSSAAGSFSSGNTIYF. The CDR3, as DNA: TGTGCCAGCAGCTCGGCGGCCGGCAGTTTTAGCTCTGGAAACACCATATATTTT.

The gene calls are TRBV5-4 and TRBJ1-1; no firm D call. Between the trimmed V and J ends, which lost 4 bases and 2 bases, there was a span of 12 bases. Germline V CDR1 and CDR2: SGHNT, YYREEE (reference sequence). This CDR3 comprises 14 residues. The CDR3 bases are TGTGCCAGCAGCCTGGACGGAACAAACACTGAAGCTTTCTTT. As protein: CASSLDGTNTEAFF.

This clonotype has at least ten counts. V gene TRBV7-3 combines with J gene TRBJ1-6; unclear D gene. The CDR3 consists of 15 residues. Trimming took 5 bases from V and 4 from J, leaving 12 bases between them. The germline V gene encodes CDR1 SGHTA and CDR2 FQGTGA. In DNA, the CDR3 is TGTGCCAGCAGCCCTACCGGACTTTATAATTCACCCCTCCACTTT. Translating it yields CASSPTGLYNSPLHF.